The rows below give T cell receptor beta chains drawn from one sample of a study of T-cell memory formation after mild COVID-19. TCRdb recomputed calls from the 5' RACE reads with MiXCR, one row per CDR3 protein. The top ten hold 25% to 30% of the sample, which has roughly 110,000 distinct CDR3 sequences, about 15% seen once. Source material: PBMCs or a T cell subset sorted from them (not recorded which). The receptors here all came from an adult woman who had mild COVID-19 (a few samples of this study predate the infection). Cell type and time point are not known. Both conserved end residues are part of each CDR3. The order of the fields is V gene, J gene, clone size, D gene, CDR3 DNA, CDR3 protein. The D gene is left open where the match is weak. A row's size may be missing; if present it is once, few, many or a size class.

v_call: TRBV7-8
j_call: TRBJ1-2
clone_size: -
d_call: -
cdr3_nt: TGTGCCAGCAGCCAACTAGACGGCGGTACCTATGGCTACACCTTC
cdr3_aa: CASSQLDGGTYGYTF

v_call: TRBV2
j_call: TRBJ2-7
clone_size: few
d_call: -
cdr3_nt: TGTGCCAGCAGTGGCCCGGACTTCTCCTACGAGCAGTACTTC
cdr3_aa: CASSGPDFSYEQYF

v_call: TRBV6-5
j_call: TRBJ2-5
clone_size: -
d_call: TRBD1
cdr3_nt: TGTGCCAGCAGTTACTCCAATACGGGACAGGGGGCCTTTGAGACCCAGTACTTC
cdr3_aa: CASSYSNTGQGAFETQYF

v_call: TRBV7-2
j_call: TRBJ2-7
clone_size: -
d_call: -
cdr3_nt: TGTGCCAGCAGCTTAATCGGCCAGTACTACGAGCAGTACTTC
cdr3_aa: CASSLIGQYYEQYF

v_call: TRBV3-1
j_call: TRBJ1-2
clone_size: few
d_call: -
cdr3_nt: TGTGCCAGCAGCCAAGAGGGCAGTTACTATGGCTACACCTTC
cdr3_aa: CASSQEGSYYGYTF

v_call: TRBV6-2/TRBV6-3
j_call: TRBJ2-7
clone_size: few
d_call: -
cdr3_nt: TGTGCCAGCAGAGAGGGTCTTACCTACGAGCAGTACTTC
cdr3_aa: CASREGLTYEQYF

v_call: TRBV7-9
j_call: TRBJ2-1
clone_size: -
d_call: TRBD2
cdr3_nt: TGTGCCAGCAGTGAGACTAGCGGGAGGGCAAGAGAGCAGTTCTTC
cdr3_aa: CASSETSGRAREQFF

v_call: TRBV28
j_call: TRBJ1-2
clone_size: -
d_call: -
cdr3_nt: TGTGCCAGCACCGTTGACAGCTTTGAGAACTATGGCTACACCTTC
cdr3_aa: CASTVDSFENYGYTF

v_call: TRBV25-1
j_call: TRBJ2-7
clone_size: many
d_call: -
cdr3_nt: TGTGCCAGCAGACAGGGATTCCGCGAGCAGTACTTC
cdr3_aa: CASRQGFREQYF

v_call: TRBV27
j_call: TRBJ2-3
clone_size: many
d_call: TRBD2
cdr3_nt: TGTGCCAGCCGGGCGGGAGGAGGCACAGATACGCAGTATTTT
cdr3_aa: CASRAGGGTDTQYF

v_call: TRBV29-1
j_call: TRBJ2-2
clone_size: few
d_call: -
cdr3_nt: TGCAGCGTTGGATCCTCCAGCGGGACCGGGGAGCTGTTTTTT
cdr3_aa: CSVGSSSGTGELFF

v_call: TRBV4-2
j_call: TRBJ2-7
clone_size: -
d_call: -
cdr3_nt: TGTGCCAGCAGGTCAGGCCACGAGCAGTACTTC
cdr3_aa: CASRSGHEQYF

v_call: TRBV6-1
j_call: TRBJ1-1
clone_size: few
d_call: -
cdr3_nt: TGTGCCAGCACCCAGGGACTGATGAACACTGAAGCTTTCTTT
cdr3_aa: CASTQGLMNTEAFF

v_call: TRBV15
j_call: TRBJ2-2
clone_size: few
d_call: -
cdr3_nt: TGTGCCACCAGCAGAGCTATCGAGGATCCCGCCTTCTTTAACACCGGGGAGCTGTTTTTT
cdr3_aa: CATSRAIEDPAFFNTGELFF

v_call: TRBV4-1
j_call: TRBJ2-6
clone_size: few
d_call: -
cdr3_nt: TGCGCCAGCAGCCAAGGGGCACCGGGACGGCTAGCCTCTGGGGCCAACGTCCTGACTTTC
cdr3_aa: CASSQGAPGRLASGANVLTF

v_call: TRBV11-2
j_call: TRBJ2-1
clone_size: -
d_call: TRBD2
cdr3_nt: TGTGCCAGCAGACCTCTAGCGGGGGCCGACAATGAGCAGTTCTTC
cdr3_aa: CASRPLAGADNEQFF

v_call: TRBV10-3
j_call: TRBJ1-6
clone_size: many
d_call: TRBD1
cdr3_nt: TGTGCCATCAGTGAAGGACAGGGGTATCCCTATAATTCACCCCTCCACTTT
cdr3_aa: CAISEGQGYPYNSPLHF

v_call: TRBV29-1
j_call: TRBJ1-3
clone_size: -
d_call: -
cdr3_nt: TGCAGCGCATACAGGGCCTCTGGAAACACCATATATTTT
cdr3_aa: CSAYRASGNTIYF

v_call: TRBV7-8
j_call: TRBJ2-5
clone_size: few
d_call: -
cdr3_nt: TGTGCCAGCACCCCGCCCGGAGGAGTGGAGACCCAGTACTTC
cdr3_aa: CASTPPGGVETQYF

v_call: TRBV4-2
j_call: TRBJ2-3
clone_size: few
d_call: TRBD2
cdr3_nt: TGTGCCAGCAGCCAAGATTGGCTAGCGGGGTTCCTGACCCCCACAGATACGCAGTATTTT
cdr3_aa: CASSQDWLAGFLTPTDTQYF

v_call: TRBV4-3
j_call: TRBJ2-5
clone_size: few
d_call: TRBD1
cdr3_nt: TGCGCCAGCAGCCCAGCGATGACAGGGGAGGCTGGGCAAGAGACCCAGTACTTC
cdr3_aa: CASSPAMTGEAGQETQYF

v_call: TRBV7-9
j_call: TRBJ2-1
clone_size: -
d_call: TRBD2
cdr3_nt: TGTGCCAGCAGCTCGACTAGCGGGGGATTCAATGAGCAGTTCTTC
cdr3_aa: CASSSTSGGFNEQFF

v_call: TRBV14
j_call: TRBJ2-1
clone_size: few
d_call: -
cdr3_nt: TGTGCCAGCAGCCGTTTCTTCAGGAGCTCCTACAATGAGCAGTTCTTC
cdr3_aa: CASSRFFRSSYNEQFF

v_call: TRBV9
j_call: TRBJ2-3
clone_size: few
d_call: TRBD2
cdr3_nt: TGTGCCAGCAGCGTAGTCTCTAGCGGGGATTCTCCTAGCACAGATACGCAGTATTTT
cdr3_aa: CASSVVSSGDSPSTDTQYF

v_call: TRBV10-3
j_call: TRBJ1-5
clone_size: few
d_call: -
cdr3_nt: TGTGCCATCAGTGAGGCCGGGACTCCCAATCAGCCCCAGCATTTT
cdr3_aa: CAISEAGTPNQPQHF

v_call: TRBV3-1
j_call: TRBJ2-5
clone_size: -
d_call: TRBD2
cdr3_nt: TGTGCCAGTGAGGGGGAACGGGAGGGAGAGACCCGGTACTTC
cdr3_aa: CASEGEREGETRYF

v_call: TRBV29-1
j_call: TRBJ2-1
clone_size: few
d_call: TRBD2
cdr3_nt: TGCAGCGTTGAAGACAGGCGGGGACTAGCCTACAATGAGCAGTTCTTC
cdr3_aa: CSVEDRRGLAYNEQFF

v_call: TRBV9
j_call: TRBJ2-7
clone_size: few
d_call: TRBD2
cdr3_nt: TGTGCCAGCAGCGCTGCTAGCGGGAGTTCCTACGAGCAGTACTTC
cdr3_aa: CASSAASGSSYEQYF

v_call: TRBV29-1
j_call: TRBJ2-7
clone_size: -
d_call: -
cdr3_nt: TGCAGCGTTGAAGAGGAGGACTACGAGCAGTACTTC
cdr3_aa: CSVEEEDYEQYF

v_call: TRBV7-9
j_call: TRBJ2-3
clone_size: few
d_call: -
cdr3_nt: TGTGCCAGCAGCCCGGACCCATCTAGCACAGATACGCAGTATTTT
cdr3_aa: CASSPDPSSTDTQYF

v_call: TRBV10-3
j_call: TRBJ1-2
clone_size: -
d_call: TRBD1
cdr3_nt: TGTGCCATCAGCCGGGACAGGGAAGACTATGGCTACACCTTC
cdr3_aa: CAISRDREDYGYTF

v_call: TRBV27
j_call: TRBJ1-5
clone_size: -
d_call: -
cdr3_nt: TGTGCCAGCAGTTTCGGTCCCAGCAATCAGCCCCAGCATTTT
cdr3_aa: CASSFGPSNQPQHF

v_call: TRBV5-1
j_call: TRBJ1-4
clone_size: -
d_call: -
cdr3_nt: TGCGCCAGCAGCCCCAATTGGGAGGCAGCAACTAATGAAAAACTGTTTTTT
cdr3_aa: CASSPNWEAATNEKLFF

v_call: TRBV12-3/TRBV12-4
j_call: TRBJ2-7
clone_size: -
d_call: TRBD1
cdr3_nt: TGTGCCAGCAATCTTGACAGGGGTCACGAGCAGTACTTC
cdr3_aa: CASNLDRGHEQYF

v_call: TRBV4-2
j_call: TRBJ1-1
clone_size: few
d_call: TRBD1
cdr3_nt: TGTGCCAGCAGCCCTCTGGGAGACAGGGGATCATCCACTGAAGCTTTCTTT
cdr3_aa: CASSPLGDRGSSTEAFF

v_call: TRBV5-1
j_call: TRBJ2-3
clone_size: -
d_call: TRBD2
cdr3_nt: TGCGCCAGCAGCTTGTTCTCTAGCGGGGTCACAGATACGCAGTATTTT
cdr3_aa: CASSLFSSGVTDTQYF

v_call: TRBV4-3
j_call: TRBJ2-6
clone_size: -
d_call: TRBD1
cdr3_nt: TGCGCCAGCAGCCAGGGACAGGTTATCTCTGGGGCCAACGTCCTGACTTTC
cdr3_aa: CASSQGQVISGANVLTF

v_call: TRBV6-2/TRBV6-3
j_call: TRBJ2-1
clone_size: few
d_call: -
cdr3_nt: TGTGCCAGCAGTTACGCCCGACAGTTCAATGAGCAGTTCTTC
cdr3_aa: CASSYARQFNEQFF

v_call: TRBV5-1
j_call: TRBJ2-7
clone_size: -
d_call: TRBD1
cdr3_nt: TGCGCCAGCAGCCTCGGGACAGGCCGGTACGAGCAGTACTTC
cdr3_aa: CASSLGTGRYEQYF

v_call: TRBV7-9
j_call: TRBJ2-7
clone_size: -
d_call: -
cdr3_nt: TGTGCCAGCGGAACTACAGGGGAAGGAGGGGACGAGCAGTACTTC
cdr3_aa: CASGTTGEGGDEQYF

v_call: TRBV5-5
j_call: TRBJ2-3
clone_size: -
d_call: -
cdr3_nt: TGTGCCAGCAGCTCCGGGGAAGGCCGGACGCAGTATTTT
cdr3_aa: CASSSGEGRTQYF

v_call: TRBV6-2/TRBV6-3
j_call: TRBJ2-4
clone_size: few
d_call: -
cdr3_nt: TGTGCCAGCAGTTACTCGAGGGGTCTCGGCAAAAACATTCAGTACTTC
cdr3_aa: CASSYSRGLGKNIQYF

v_call: TRBV20-1
j_call: TRBJ2-5
clone_size: few
d_call: TRBD1
cdr3_nt: TGCAGTGCTAATCCAGGGGGATCACAAGAGACCCAGTACTTC
cdr3_aa: CSANPGGSQETQYF

v_call: TRBV12-3/TRBV12-4
j_call: TRBJ2-3
clone_size: many
d_call: -
cdr3_nt: TGTGCCAGCAGTTTCGATTGGAGCACAGATACGCAGTATTTT
cdr3_aa: CASSFDWSTDTQYF

v_call: TRBV15
j_call: TRBJ1-1
clone_size: few
d_call: -
cdr3_nt: TGTGCCACCAGCAGAGATGGGGATAACACTGAAGCTTTCTTT
cdr3_aa: CATSRDGDNTEAFF

v_call: TRBV5-1
j_call: TRBJ2-2
clone_size: -
d_call: TRBD2
cdr3_nt: TGCGCCAGCAGCTTGTTTGGACTAGCGTCCACCGGGGAGCTGTTTTTT
cdr3_aa: CASSLFGLASTGELFF

v_call: TRBV9
j_call: TRBJ1-1
clone_size: -
d_call: -
cdr3_nt: TGTGCCAGCAGCGTACAAGGAGTACCTTCTGAAGCTTTCTTT
cdr3_aa: CASSVQGVPSEAFF

v_call: TRBV4-1
j_call: TRBJ2-2
clone_size: -
d_call: -
cdr3_nt: TGCGCCAGCAGCCCGGACGACACCGGGGAGCTGTTTTTT
cdr3_aa: CASSPDDTGELFF

v_call: TRBV9
j_call: TRBJ2-7
clone_size: -
d_call: -
cdr3_nt: TGTATACGGGGGCAGCCTACCTACGAGCAGTACTTC
cdr3_aa: CIRGQPTYEQYF

v_call: TRBV20-1
j_call: TRBJ2-2
clone_size: many
d_call: TRBD2
cdr3_nt: TGCAGTGCTAGAGATCCTCTAGCGGGGAAATACACCGGGGAGCTGTTTTTT
cdr3_aa: CSARDPLAGKYTGELFF

v_call: TRBV4-3
j_call: TRBJ2-1
clone_size: -
d_call: TRBD2
cdr3_nt: TGCGCCAGCAGCCTGGTAGCGGGCAGCTCCTACAATGAGCAGTTCTTC
cdr3_aa: CASSLVAGSSYNEQFF

v_call: TRBV5-1
j_call: TRBJ1-1
clone_size: few
d_call: TRBD1
cdr3_nt: TGCGCCAGCGGGTCGGGACAGGGGACCACTGAAGCTTTCTTT
cdr3_aa: CASGSGQGTTEAFF

v_call: TRBV7-6
j_call: TRBJ1-5
clone_size: few
d_call: -
cdr3_nt: TGTGCCAGCAGCCCGTTGAGGGCAGATTTCACCAATCAGCCCCAGCATTTT
cdr3_aa: CASSPLRADFTNQPQHF

v_call: TRBV21-1
j_call: TRBJ1-2
clone_size: once
d_call: -
cdr3_nt: TGTGCCAGTGTACAGAATTCTAACTATGGCTACACCTTC
cdr3_aa: CASVQNSNYGYTF

v_call: TRBV15
j_call: TRBJ2-5
clone_size: few
d_call: TRBD2
cdr3_nt: TGTGCCACCAGCAGACTCGGGACTAGCGGGAGCTCTATTGAGACCCAGTACTTC
cdr3_aa: CATSRLGTSGSSIETQYF

v_call: TRBV25-1
j_call: TRBJ2-7
clone_size: few
d_call: -
cdr3_nt: TGTGCCAGCAGTGAAGGGGGACCTGCCTACGAGCAGTACTTC
cdr3_aa: CASSEGGPAYEQYF

v_call: TRBV15
j_call: TRBJ2-5
clone_size: -
d_call: TRBD2
cdr3_nt: TGTGCCACCAGCAGGACTCCCGGGACTAGCGGCAGTCTACAAGAGACCCAGTACTTC
cdr3_aa: CATSRTPGTSGSLQETQYF

v_call: TRBV6-4
j_call: TRBJ2-3
clone_size: many
d_call: -
cdr3_nt: TGTGCCAGCAGCGAGGCCCAGGGATCCGATACGCAGTATTTT
cdr3_aa: CASSEAQGSDTQYF

v_call: TRBV7-2
j_call: TRBJ2-3
clone_size: -
d_call: TRBD2
cdr3_nt: TGTGCCAGCAGCTTAGTAGCGGGAGTAGGGGGAGGCACAGATACGCAGTATTTT
cdr3_aa: CASSLVAGVGGGTDTQYF